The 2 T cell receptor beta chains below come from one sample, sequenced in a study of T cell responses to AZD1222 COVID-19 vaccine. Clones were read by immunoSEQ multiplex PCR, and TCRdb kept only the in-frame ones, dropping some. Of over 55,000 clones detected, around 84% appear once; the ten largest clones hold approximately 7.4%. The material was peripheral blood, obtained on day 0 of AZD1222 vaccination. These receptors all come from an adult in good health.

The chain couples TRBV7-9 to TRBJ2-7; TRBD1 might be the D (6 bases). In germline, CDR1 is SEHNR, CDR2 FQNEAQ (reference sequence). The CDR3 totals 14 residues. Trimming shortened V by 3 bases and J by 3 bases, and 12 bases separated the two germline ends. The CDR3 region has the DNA TGTGCCAGCAGCTTCGACAGGTATAACTACGAGCAGTACTTC. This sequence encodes CASSFDRYNYEQYF.

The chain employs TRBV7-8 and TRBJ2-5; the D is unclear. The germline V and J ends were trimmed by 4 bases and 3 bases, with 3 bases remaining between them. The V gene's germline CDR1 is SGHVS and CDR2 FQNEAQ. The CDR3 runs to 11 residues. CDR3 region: CASSSEETQYF. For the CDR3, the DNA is TGTGCCAGCAGCTCCGAAGAGACCCAGTACTTC.